This T cell receptor (beta chain) was sequenced in a study of shared clonotypes between healthy human individuals. Looking at the study overall: Plates per donor: three CD4 naive, three CD4 memory, two CD8 naive, one CD8 memory.

Notes on the study in general: How much donors shared clonotypes was expected to be affected by sequencing depth.

Trimming stripped 6 bases from V and 7 bases from J, with 15 bases between. The CDR3 is made up of 13 amino acids. CDR1 SGHTA and CDR2 FQGNSA come from the germline V gene. Template for every sorted-subset replicate PCR totaled approximately 0.2 ug DNA, 25,000 to 35,000 T cell genomes. Original methodology: ImmunoSEQ sequences covered only the junction and lacked quality scores; filtering therefore differed. The method was immunoSEQ multiplex PCR; TCRdb's version includes in-frame clones alone and lacks a portion of them. V, J and clone size were drawn from that table, and D and trimming were deduced from the DNA. This table has over 1.4 million clones, roughly 96% appearing once. Remarks on this clone: Its cognate antigen is unknown.

This receptor was taken from a man aged 30-40 years in good health. The sequencing sample was made of naive CD4+ T cells sorted from blood. Stated subset: CD45RA+ positively selected. The chain uses TRBV7-2 and TRBJ2-5; D possibly corresponds to TRBD2 (5 bases). The CDR3 sequence is CASSESGMGTQYF. For the CDR3, the DNA is TGTGCCAGCAGTGAGTCGGGGATGGGGACCCAGTACTTC.